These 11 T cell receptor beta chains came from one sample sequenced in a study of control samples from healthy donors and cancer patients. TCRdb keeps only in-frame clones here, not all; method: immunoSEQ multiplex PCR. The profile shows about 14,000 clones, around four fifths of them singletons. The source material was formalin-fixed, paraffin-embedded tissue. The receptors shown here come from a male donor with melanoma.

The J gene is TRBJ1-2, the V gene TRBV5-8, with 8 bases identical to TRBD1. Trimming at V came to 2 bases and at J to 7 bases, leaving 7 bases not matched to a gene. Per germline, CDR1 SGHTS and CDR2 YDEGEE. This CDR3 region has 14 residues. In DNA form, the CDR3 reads TGTGCCAGCAGCTTCGGGCAGGGGGCAGGTGGCTACACCTTC. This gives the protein CASSFGQGAGGYTF.

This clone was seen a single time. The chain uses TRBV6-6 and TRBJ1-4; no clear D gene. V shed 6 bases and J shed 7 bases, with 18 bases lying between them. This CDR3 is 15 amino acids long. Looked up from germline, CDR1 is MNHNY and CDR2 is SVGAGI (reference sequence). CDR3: CASRGATGVSEKLFF. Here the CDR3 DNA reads TGTGCCAGCAGGGGAGCAACGGGCGTTTCTGAAAAACTGTTTTTT.

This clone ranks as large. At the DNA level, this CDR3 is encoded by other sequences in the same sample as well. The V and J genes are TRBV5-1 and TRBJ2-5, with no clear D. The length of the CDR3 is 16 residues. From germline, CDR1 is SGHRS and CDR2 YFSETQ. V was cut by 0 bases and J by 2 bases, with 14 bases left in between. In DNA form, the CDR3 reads TGCGCCAGCAGCTTGGTGAAGAGTTCCGGGCAAGAGACCCAGTACTTC. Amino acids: CASSLVKSSGQETQYF.

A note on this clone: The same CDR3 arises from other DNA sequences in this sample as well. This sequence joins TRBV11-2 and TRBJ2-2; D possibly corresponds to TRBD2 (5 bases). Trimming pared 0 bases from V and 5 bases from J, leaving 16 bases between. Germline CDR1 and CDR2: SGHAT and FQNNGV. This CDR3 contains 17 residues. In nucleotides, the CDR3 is TGTGCCAGCAGCTTAGATCGAGGCATCACGGGGACCGGGGAGCTGTTTTTT. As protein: CASSLDRGITGTGELFF.

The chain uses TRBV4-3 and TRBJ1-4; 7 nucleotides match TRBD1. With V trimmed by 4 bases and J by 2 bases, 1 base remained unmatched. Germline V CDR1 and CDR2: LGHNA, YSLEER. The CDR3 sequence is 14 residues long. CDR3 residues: CASSPRGTNEKLFF. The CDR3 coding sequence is TGCGCCAGCAGCCCCAGGGGGACTAATGAAAAACTGTTTTTT.

Here the CDR3 DNA reads TGTGCCAGCAGCTTTTCGGCAGGGGTAATCTACGAGCAGTACTTC. Translated, it gives CASSFSAGVIYEQYF. The J gene is TRBJ2-7, the V gene TRBV5-6; possible D gene TRBD1, 6 bases. CDR1 SGHDT and CDR2 YYEEEE come from the germline V gene. Trimming took off 2 bases at V and 3 bases at J, with 15 bases between the two ends. The CDR3 consists of 15 residues.

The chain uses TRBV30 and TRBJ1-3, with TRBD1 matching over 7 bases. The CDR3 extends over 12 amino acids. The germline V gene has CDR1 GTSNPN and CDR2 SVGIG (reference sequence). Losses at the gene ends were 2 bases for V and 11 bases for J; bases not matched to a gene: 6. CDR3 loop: CAWSKTGAAIYF. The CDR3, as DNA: TGTGCCTGGAGTAAAACAGGGGCTGCCATATATTTT.

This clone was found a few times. The DNA for the CDR3 is TGTGCCAGCAGCCCGGGATCGGGGGGTCCTGGCTCCTACAATGAGCAGTTCTTC. Translation gives CASSPGSGGPGSYNEQFF. V gene TRBV3-1 (or the pseudogene TRBV3-2) combines with J gene TRBJ2-1; TRBD2 matches 7 bases. With 4 bases clipped from V and 0 bases from J, the junction kept 12 bases outside the gene matches. Germline V CDR1 and CDR2: LGHDT, YNNKEL (reference sequence). This CDR3 has 18 residues.

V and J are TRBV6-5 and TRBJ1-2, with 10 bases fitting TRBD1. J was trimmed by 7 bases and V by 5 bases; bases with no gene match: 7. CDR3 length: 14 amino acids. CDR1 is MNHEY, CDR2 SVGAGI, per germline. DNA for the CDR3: TGTGCCAGCAGTCGGGACAGGGGATTTAGTGGCTACACCTTC. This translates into CASSRDRGFSGYTF.

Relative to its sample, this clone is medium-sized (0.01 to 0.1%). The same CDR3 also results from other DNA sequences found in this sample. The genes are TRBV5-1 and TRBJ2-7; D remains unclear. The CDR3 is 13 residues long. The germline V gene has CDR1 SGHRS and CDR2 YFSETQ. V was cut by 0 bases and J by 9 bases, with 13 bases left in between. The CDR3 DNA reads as TGCGCCAGCAGCTTGGCATCCCACGCTTCGCAGTACTTC. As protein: CASSLASHASQYF.

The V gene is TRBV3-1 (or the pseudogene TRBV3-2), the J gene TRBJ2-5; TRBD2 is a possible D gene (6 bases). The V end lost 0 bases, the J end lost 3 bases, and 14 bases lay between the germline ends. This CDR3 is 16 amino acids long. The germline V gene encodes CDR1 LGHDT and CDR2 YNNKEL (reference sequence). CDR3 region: CASSQEVWRGKETQYF. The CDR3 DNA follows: TGTGCCAGCAGCCAAGAGGTTTGGCGGGGAAAAGAGACCCAGTACTTC.